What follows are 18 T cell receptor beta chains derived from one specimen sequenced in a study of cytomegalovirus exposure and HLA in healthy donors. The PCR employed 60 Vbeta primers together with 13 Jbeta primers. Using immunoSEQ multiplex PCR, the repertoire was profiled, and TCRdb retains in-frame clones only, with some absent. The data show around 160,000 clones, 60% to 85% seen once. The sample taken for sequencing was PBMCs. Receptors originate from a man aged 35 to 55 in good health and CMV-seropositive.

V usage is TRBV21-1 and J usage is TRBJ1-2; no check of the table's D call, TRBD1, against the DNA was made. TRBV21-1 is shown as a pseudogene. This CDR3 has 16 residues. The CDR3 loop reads CASSKASHRANYGYTF. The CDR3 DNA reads TGTGCCAGCAGCAAAGCGTCCCACAGAGCTAACTATGGCTACACCTTC.

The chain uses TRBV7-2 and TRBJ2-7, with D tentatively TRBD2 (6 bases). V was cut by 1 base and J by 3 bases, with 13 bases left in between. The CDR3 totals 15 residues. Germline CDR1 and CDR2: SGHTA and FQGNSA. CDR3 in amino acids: CASSLGGHGGYEQYF. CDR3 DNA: TGTGCCAGCAGCTTAGGAGGTCACGGGGGCTACGAGCAGTACTTC.

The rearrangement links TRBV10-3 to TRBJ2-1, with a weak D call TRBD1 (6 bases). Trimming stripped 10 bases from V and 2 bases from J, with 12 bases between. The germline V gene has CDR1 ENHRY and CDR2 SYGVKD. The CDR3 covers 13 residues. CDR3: CATRQDTYNEQFF. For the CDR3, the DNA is TGTGCCACTCGACAGGACACCTACAATGAGCAGTTCTTC.

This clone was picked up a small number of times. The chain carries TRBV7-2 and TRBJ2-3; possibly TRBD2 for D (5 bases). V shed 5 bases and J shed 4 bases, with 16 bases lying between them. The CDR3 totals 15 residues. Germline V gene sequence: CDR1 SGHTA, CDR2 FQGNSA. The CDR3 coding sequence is TGTGCCAGCAGCATCGCTAGCCAGTCGGCAGATACGCAGTATTTT. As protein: CASSIASQSADTQYF.

CDR3 protein: CASSPGQGAYGYTF. CDR3 DNA: TGTGCCAGCAGTCCGGGACAGGGGGCCTATGGCTACACCTTC. The rearrangement uses TRBV11-1 and TRBJ1-2, with 12 bases fitting TRBD1. V shed 6 bases and J 4 bases; nucleotides not matched to a gene: 3. CDR1 and CDR2 from the germline V gene are SGHAT and FQDESV (reference sequence). This CDR3 is 14 amino acids long.

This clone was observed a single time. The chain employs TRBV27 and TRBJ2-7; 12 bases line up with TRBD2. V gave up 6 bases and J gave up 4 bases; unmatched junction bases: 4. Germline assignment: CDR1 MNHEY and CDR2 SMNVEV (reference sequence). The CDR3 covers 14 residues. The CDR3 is CASRGLAGRYEQYF. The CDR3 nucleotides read TGTGCCAGCAGAGGACTAGCGGGAAGGTACGAGCAGTACTTC.

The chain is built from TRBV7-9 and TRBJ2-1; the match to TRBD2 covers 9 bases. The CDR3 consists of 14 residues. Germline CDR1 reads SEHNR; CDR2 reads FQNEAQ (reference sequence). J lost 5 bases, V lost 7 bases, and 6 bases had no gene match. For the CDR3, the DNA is TGTGCCAGCAAGGGCGGGAGGGTTGACAATGAGCAGTTCTTC. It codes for CASKGGRVDNEQFF.

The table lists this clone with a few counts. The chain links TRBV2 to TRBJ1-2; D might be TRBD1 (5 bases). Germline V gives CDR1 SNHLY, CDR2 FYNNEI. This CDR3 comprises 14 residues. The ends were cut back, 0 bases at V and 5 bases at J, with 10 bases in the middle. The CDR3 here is CASSEASRAYGYTF. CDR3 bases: TGTGCCAGCAGTGAAGCGTCCAGGGCATATGGCTACACCTTC.

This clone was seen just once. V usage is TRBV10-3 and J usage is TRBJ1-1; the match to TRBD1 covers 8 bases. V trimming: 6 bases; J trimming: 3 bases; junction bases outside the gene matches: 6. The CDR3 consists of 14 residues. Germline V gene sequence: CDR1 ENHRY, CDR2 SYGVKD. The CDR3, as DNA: TGTGCCATCAGCGCCGACAGGGGATACACTGAAGCTTTCTTT. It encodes CAISADRGYTEAFF.

CDR3 DNA sequence: TGTGCCAGCGCCCTCGCCCCCGCGGGAGGTCGGGAGCAGTACTTC. The encoded protein is CASALAPAGGREQYF. The chain is built from TRBV7-3 and TRBJ2-7; 8 bases match TRBD2. CDR3 length equals 15 residues. The ends lost 8 bases at V and 7 bases at J; junction bases unmatched: 16. Looked up from germline, CDR1 is SGHTA and CDR2 is FQGTGA.

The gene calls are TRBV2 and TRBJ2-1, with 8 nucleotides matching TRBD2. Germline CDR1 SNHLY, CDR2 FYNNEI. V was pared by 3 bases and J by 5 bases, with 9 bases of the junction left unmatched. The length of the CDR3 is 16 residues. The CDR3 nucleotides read TGTGCCAGCAGTGATCAATTTACTAGCGGAAACAATGAGCAGTTCTTC. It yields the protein CASSDQFTSGNNEQFF.

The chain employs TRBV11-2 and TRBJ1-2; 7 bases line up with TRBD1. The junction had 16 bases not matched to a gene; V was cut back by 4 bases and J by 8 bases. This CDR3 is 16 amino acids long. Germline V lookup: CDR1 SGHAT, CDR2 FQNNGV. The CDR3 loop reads CASSYWDSKGNGGYTF. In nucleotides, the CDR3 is TGTGCCAGCAGCTATTGGGACAGCAAAGGGAACGGAGGCTACACCTTC. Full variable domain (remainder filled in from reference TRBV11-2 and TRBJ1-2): EAGVAQSPRYKIIEKRQSVAFWCNPISGHATLYWYQQILGQGPKLLIQFQNNGVVDDSQLPKDRFSAERLKGVDSTLKIQPAKLEDSAVYLCASSYWDSKGNGGYTFGSGTRLTVV.

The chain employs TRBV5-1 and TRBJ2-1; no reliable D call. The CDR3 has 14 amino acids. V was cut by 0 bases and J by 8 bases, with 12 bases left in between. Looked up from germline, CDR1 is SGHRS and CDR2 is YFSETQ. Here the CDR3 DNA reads TGCGCCAGCAGCTTGGCGAAGCGTGAGGATGAGCAGTTCTTC. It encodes CASSLAKREDEQFF.

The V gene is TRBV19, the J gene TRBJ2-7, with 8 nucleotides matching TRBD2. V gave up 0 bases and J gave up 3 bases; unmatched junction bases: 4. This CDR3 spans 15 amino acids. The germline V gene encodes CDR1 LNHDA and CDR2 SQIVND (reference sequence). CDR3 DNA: TGTGCCAGTAGTATAGACCGGACTAGCTTCTACGAGCAGTACTTC. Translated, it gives CASSIDRTSFYEQYF.

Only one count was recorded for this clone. The CDR3 loop is CASSRTSSGRAYEQYF. The CDR3, as DNA: TGTGCCAGCAGCCGGACCTCGAGCGGGAGGGCTTACGAGCAGTACTTC. The chain uses TRBV6-6 and TRBJ2-7; 10 bases map to TRBD2. CDR1 and CDR2 from the germline V gene are MNHNY and SVGAGI (reference sequence). This CDR3 contains 16 residues. V shed 6 bases and J 4 bases; nucleotides not matched to a gene: 12.

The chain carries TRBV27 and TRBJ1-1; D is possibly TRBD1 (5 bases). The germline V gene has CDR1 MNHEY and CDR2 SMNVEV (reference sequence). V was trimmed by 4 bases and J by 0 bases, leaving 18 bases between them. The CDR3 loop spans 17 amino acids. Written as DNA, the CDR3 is TGTGCCAGCAGTTCCGTGACAGCACTCAGCATGAACACTGAAGCTTTCTTT. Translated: CASSSVTALSMNTEAFF.

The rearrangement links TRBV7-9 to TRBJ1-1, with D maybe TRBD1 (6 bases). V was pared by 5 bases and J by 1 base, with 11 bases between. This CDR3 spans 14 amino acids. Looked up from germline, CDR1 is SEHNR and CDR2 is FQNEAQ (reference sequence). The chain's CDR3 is CASSAQQGNTEAFF. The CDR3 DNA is TGTGCCAGCAGCGCACAACAGGGGAACACTGAAGCTTTCTTT.

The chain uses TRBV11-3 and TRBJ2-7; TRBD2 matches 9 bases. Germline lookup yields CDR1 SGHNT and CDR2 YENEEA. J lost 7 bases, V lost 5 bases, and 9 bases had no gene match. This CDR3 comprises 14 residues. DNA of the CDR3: TGTGCCAGCAGCCCAAGGCGGGAGGGTCGTGAGCAGTACTTC. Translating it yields CASSPRREGREQYF. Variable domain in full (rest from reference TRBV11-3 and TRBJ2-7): EAGVVQSPRYKIIEKKQPVAFWCNPISGHNTLYWYLQNLGQGPELLIRYENEEAVDDSQLPKDRFSAERLKGVDSTLKIQPAELGDSAVYLCASSPRREGREQYFGPGTRLTVT.